A single sample gave rise to the 30 T cell receptor beta chains below, sequenced in a study of blood T cell repertoires in COVID-19. TCRdb keeps only in-frame clones here, not all; method: immunoSEQ multiplex PCR. The sample consists of tens of thousands of clones, about 86% of them appearing once. The sample taken for sequencing was peripheral blood. These receptors all stem from a woman older than 75 in a cohort sampled during active or convalescent COVID-19.

V is TRBV24-1 and J is TRBJ1-2; the match to TRBD1 covers 10 bases. Trimming at V came to 2 bases and at J to 2 bases, leaving 1 base not matched to a gene. This CDR3 is built from 15 residues. The germline CDR1 and CDR2 sequences are KGHDR and SFDVKD. CDR3 amino acids: CATSDWGQGNYGYTF. DNA of the CDR3: TGTGCCACCAGTGATTGGGGACAGGGGAACTATGGCTACACCTTC.

The rearrangement links TRBV18 to TRBJ1-2; 9 nucleotides line up with TRBD1. V lost 3 bases to trimming and J lost 8 bases; unmatched junction nucleotides: 4. The CDR3 is 13 residues long. Germline V gene data show CDR1 as KGHSH and CDR2 as LQKENI. The DNA for the CDR3 is TGTGCCAGCTCACCGACAGGGGGAGAGGGCTACACCTTC. Translation: CASSPTGGEGYTF.

V usage is TRBV9 and J usage is TRBJ1-3; no clear D. Germline assignment: CDR1 SGDLS and CDR2 YYNGEE. V gave up 1 base and J gave up 0 bases, with 5 bases separating them. This CDR3 is 14 amino acids long. Here the CDR3 reads CASSVQDSGNTIYF. CDR3 coding DNA: TGTGCCAGCAGCGTACAGGACTCTGGAAACACCATATATTTT. Supplemented by reference TRBV9 and TRBJ1-3, the full variable domain reads DSGVTQTPKHLITATGQRVTLRCSPRSGDLSVYWYQQSLDQGLQFLIQYYNGEERAKGNILERFSAQQFPDLHSELNLSSLELGDSALYFCASSVQDSGNTIYFGEGSWLTVV.

This chain links TRBV6-4 with TRBJ2-1; 11 positions agree with TRBD2. The CDR3 is made up of 15 amino acids. The V gene's germline CDR1 is MRHNA and CDR2 SNTAGT. V shed 3 bases, J shed 6 bases, and the junction held 4 bases outside the gene matches. In nucleotides, the CDR3 is TGTGCCAGCAGTGAGACTAGCGGGGTCTCCAATGAGCAGTTCTTC. As protein: CASSETSGVSNEQFF.

V and J are TRBV27 and TRBJ2-5; a weak D match, TRBD1 (5 bases). The CDR3 contains 13 residues. Germline V gives CDR1 MNHEY, CDR2 SMNVEV (reference sequence). V dropped 2 bases and J dropped 5 bases, with 9 bases sitting between them. The CDR3 bases are TGTGCCAGCAGTTTAAACAGGTTGGAGACCCAGTACTTC. Translating it yields CASSLNRLETQYF.

The genes are TRBV11-3 and TRBJ1-2, with D perhaps TRBD1 (5 bases). Germline V lookup: CDR1 SGHNT, CDR2 YENEEA. The CDR3 is 14 amino acids. V lost 1 base to trimming and J lost 0 bases, with 6 bases between them. CDR3 in amino acids: CASSLGQTNYGYTF. The CDR3 DNA reads as TGTGCCAGCAGCTTAGGACAGACTAACTATGGCTACACCTTC.

The gene calls are TRBV19 and TRBJ1-1; 8 bases line up with TRBD1. The CDR3 is 15 residues long. V lost 7 bases and J lost 1; bases outside the gene matches: 8. Germline loops: CDR1 LNHDA, CDR2 SQIVND (reference sequence). The CDR3 loop is CASTLGTGWNTEAFF. The CDR3, as DNA: TGTGCCAGTACTTTAGGGACAGGCTGGAACACTGAAGCTTTCTTT.

V gene TRBV27 combines with J gene TRBJ1-6; tentative D call: TRBD1 (6 bases). V shed 2 bases and J shed 2 bases, with 13 bases lying between them. The CDR3 is made up of 17 amino acids. Germline CDR1 MNHEY, CDR2 SMNVEV (reference sequence). CDR3 sequence reads: CASSLRQGTPYNSPLHF. The CDR3 bases are TGTGCCAGCAGTTTACGGCAGGGGACGCCCTATAATTCACCCCTCCACTTT.

V gene TRBV6-2 or TRBV6-3 combines with J gene TRBJ2-7, with D maybe TRBD1 (6 bases). Between the trimmed V and J ends, which lost 2 bases and 2 bases, there was a span of 16 bases. CDR3 length equals 16 residues. CDR1 is MNHEY, CDR2 SVGEGT, per germline. The CDR3 sequence: CASSYNGQLITYEQYF. The CDR3 bases are TGTGCCAGCAGTTACAACGGACAGCTTATAACCTACGAGCAGTACTTC.

The chain is built from TRBV2 and TRBJ2-5, with TRBD2 matching 7 bases. This CDR3 region has 15 residues. V dropped 6 bases and J dropped 3; count of bases not matched to a gene: 10. From germline, CDR1 is SNHLY and CDR2 FYNNEI. The CDR3 DNA is TGTGCCAGCAGCCACCGACTAGCTGGGGAAGAGACCCAGTACTTC. This sequence encodes CASSHRLAGEETQYF.

The gene calls are TRBV18 and TRBJ1-1, with a possible D match to TRBD1 (5 bases). This CDR3 has 14 residues. V was shortened by 4 bases and J by 3 bases, with 12 bases between the two germline ends. The germline V gene has CDR1 KGHSH and CDR2 LQKENI. Here the CDR3 reads CASSLQGKDTEAFF. Here the CDR3 DNA reads TGTGCCAGCTCACTCCAGGGTAAGGACACTGAAGCTTTCTTT.

This clone has just a few counts. The V gene is TRBV10-3, the J gene TRBJ1-1, with D maybe TRBD1 (5 bases). This CDR3 comprises 14 residues. Trimming shortened V by 7 bases and J by 1 base, and 13 bases separated the two germline ends. CDR1 ENHRY and CDR2 SYGVKD come from the germline V gene. The DNA for the CDR3 is TGTGCCATCAAGGCGGGGCAGGAGAACACTGAAGCTTTCTTT. Translating it yields CAIKAGQENTEAFF.

This clone was picked up one time. This same CDR3 is encoded by further DNA sequences in the sample. V gene TRBV30 combines with J gene TRBJ1-1; tentative D call: TRBD1 (5 bases). In germline, CDR1 is GTSNPN, CDR2 SVGIG (reference sequence). There are 15 residues in the CDR3. Trimming cost V 5 bases and J 2 bases, with 18 bases left between them. The CDR3 sequence is CAWGPLRGGNTEAFF. CDR3 DNA sequence: TGTGCCTGGGGCCCCCTCCGGGGGGGAAACACTGAAGCTTTCTTT.

V gene TRBV9 combines with J gene TRBJ2-7, with TRBD2 matching 8 bases. Germline values: CDR1 SGDLS, CDR2 YYNGEE. The CDR3 spans 16 residues. V shed 0 bases, J shed 3 bases, and the junction held 8 bases outside the gene matches. The CDR3 coding sequence is TGTGCCAGCAGCGTAGCCAGCGGGAGATCCCGCTACGAGCAGTACTTC. This encodes CASSVASGRSRYEQYF.

This clone is a singleton in its sample. The junction does not match germline at one end; this may be a read error. The rearrangement links TRBV7-7 to TRBJ2-1; 9 bases align to TRBD2. The CDR3 contains 15 residues. Germline CDR1 SSHAT, CDR2 FNYEAQ (reference sequence). In nucleotides, the CDR3 is TGTGCTAGCAGCCCCGGGGTAGCGGGAGACGATGAGCAGTTCTTC. This translates into CASSPGVAGDDEQFF.

The chain is built from TRBV2 and TRBJ1-4; the match to TRBD1 covers 7 bases. Looked up from germline, CDR1 is SNHLY and CDR2 is FYNNEI. Trimming cost V 6 bases and J 4 bases; bases outside gene matches: 8. The CDR3 contains 15 residues. The CDR3 loop is CASRLDRLNNEKLFF. The DNA of the CDR3 is TGTGCCAGCAGGTTGGACAGGCTAAATAATGAAAAACTGTTTTTT.

The genes are TRBV10-3 and TRBJ1-1, with TRBD1 as a possible D gene (5 bases). Germline V gene sequence: CDR1 ENHRY, CDR2 SYGVKD. This CDR3 contains 16 residues. The ends were cut back, 0 bases at V and 5 bases at J, with 16 bases in the middle. CDR3 coding DNA: TGTGCCATCAGTGAGTCGTTGGGGGGGTCGGGGACTGAAGCTTTCTTT. Translated: CAISESLGGSGTEAFF.

V is TRBV10-1 and J is TRBJ1-1; D is perhaps TRBD1 (6 bases). This CDR3 has 14 amino acids. Germline V gene data show CDR1 as WNHNN and CDR2 as SYGVQD (reference sequence). The germline V and J ends were trimmed by 2 bases and 1 base, with 8 bases remaining between them. CDR3 DNA: TGCGCCAGCAGTGAGGACAGGCCGAACACTGAAGCTTTCTTT. This translates into CASSEDRPNTEAFF.

The rearrangement joins TRBV6-5 to TRBJ2-5; tentatively, D is TRBD2 (7 bases). The CDR3 sequence is 13 residues long. Between the trimmed V and J ends, which lost 7 bases and 5 bases, there was a span of 14 bases. Germline V CDR1 and CDR2: MNHEY, SVGAGI. The CDR3 is CASKSGGSETQYF. The CDR3 region has the DNA TGTGCCAGCAAATCGGGGGGCTCGGAGACCCAGTACTTC.

This chain links TRBV30 with TRBJ2-5; 7 bases are a match to TRBD2. The CDR3 contains 14 residues. Germline CDR1 is GTSNPN and CDR2 is SVGIG (reference sequence). V shed 2 bases, J shed 7 bases, and the junction held 10 bases outside the gene matches. This CDR3 is CAWSNTIWGGTQYF. For the CDR3, the DNA is TGTGCCTGGAGTAACACTATCTGGGGGGGGACCCAGTACTTC. Based on the CDR3 plus reference TRBV30 and TRBJ2-5, the full variable domain is SQTIHQWPATLVQPVGSPLSLECTVEGTSNPNLYWYRQAAGRGLQLLFYSVGIGQISSEVPQNLSASRPQDRQFILSSKKLLLSDSGFYLCAWSNTIWGGTQYFGPGTRLLVL.

The chain couples TRBV5-8 to TRBJ1-5; D is ambiguous. The CDR3 is 13 residues long. Per the germline V gene, CDR1 is SGHTS and CDR2 is YDEGEE. Trimming took off 7 bases at V and 2 bases at J, with 10 bases between the two ends. CDR3 sequence reads: CASYDAGNQPQHF. The CDR3 bases are TGTGCCAGCTATGACGCGGGCAATCAGCCCCAGCATTTT.

The V gene is TRBV5-3, the J gene TRBJ2-1; D is possibly TRBD1 (5 bases). TRBV5-3 is recorded as an ORF, its role being uncertain. This CDR3 has 18 residues. V lost 0 bases to trimming and J lost 3 bases, with 19 bases between them. The CDR3 DNA follows: TGTGCCAGAAGCTTGGTTGGTGGGGCCGAACCATACTACAATGAGCAGTTCTTC. Residues: CARSLVGGAEPYYNEQFF.

The CDR3 protein is CASSQRGLYETSGRSSYNEQFF. CDR3 nucleotide sequence: TGTGCCAGCAGCCAAAGAGGGCTGTACGAGACTAGCGGAAGGAGCTCCTACAATGAGCAGTTCTTC. V usage is TRBV3-1 (or the pseudogene TRBV3-2) and J usage is TRBJ2-1; 9 bases are shared with TRBD2. The V and J ends lost 2 bases and 0 bases, in that order; junction bases with no gene match: 20. The CDR3 is 22 amino acids. The germline CDR1 and CDR2 sequences are LGHDT and YNNKEL (reference sequence).

The chain employs TRBV20-1 and TRBJ1-2, with a weak D call TRBD1 (6 bases). Germline CDR1 reads DFQATT; CDR2 reads SNEGSKA (reference sequence). The CDR3 loop spans 14 amino acids. Deletions cut 3 bases from V and 7 bases from J, with 18 bases between. Written as DNA, the CDR3 is TGCAGTGCTAGTCCCGTCCGGGGGGCGGCTGGCTACACCTTC. Protein: CSASPVRGAAGYTF.

The chain joins TRBV28 to TRBJ1-1, with D possibly TRBD1 on 5 matching bases. Trimming left V 7 bases short and J 2 bases short, with 11 bases between. This CDR3 contains 13 residues. The germline CDR1 and CDR2 sequences are MDHEN and SYDVKM. This chain's CDR3 is CASIGADNTEAFF. CDR3 DNA: TGTGCCAGCATTGGGGCGGACAACACTGAAGCTTTCTTT. The variable domain in full, completed from reference TRBV28 and TRBJ1-1, reads DVKVTQSSRYLVKRTGEKVFLECVQDMDHENMFWYRQDPGLGLRLIYFSYDVKMKEKGDIPEGYSVSREKKERFSLILESASTNQTSMYLCASIGADNTEAFFGQGTRLTVV.

The DNA of the CDR3 is TGTGCCAGCAACCGCCTAGCGGGCTTAGCGGATACGCAGTATTTT. Translated, it gives CASNRLAGLADTQYF. The chain links TRBV6-5 to TRBJ2-3; the match to TRBD2 covers 8 bases. Unmatched junction bases numbered 12, after V lost 7 bases and J lost 6 bases. The CDR3 extends over 15 amino acids. Germline CDR1 reads MNHEY; CDR2 reads SVGAGI.

The chain uses TRBV30 and TRBJ2-1, with a possible D match to TRBD2 (6 bases). Trimming shortened V by 4 bases and J by 6 bases, and 10 bases separated the two germline ends. Germline lookup yields CDR1 GTSNPN and CDR2 SVGIG (reference sequence). CDR3 length: 12 amino acids. CDR3 amino acids: CAWMGLGNEQFF. As DNA, the CDR3 is TGTGCCTGGATGGGACTCGGCAATGAGCAGTTCTTC.

This sequence joins TRBV18 and TRBJ1-2; perhaps TRBD1 as D (5 bases). The V gene lost 1 base and the J gene lost 5 bases, with 11 bases spanning the gap. There are 14 residues in the CDR3. Germline values: CDR1 KGHSH, CDR2 LQKENI. This CDR3 is CASSPQGLGYGYTF. The DNA of the CDR3 is TGTGCCAGCTCACCACAGGGGCTCGGGTATGGCTACACCTTC.

The J gene is TRBJ2-7, the V gene TRBV6-5; tentatively, D is TRBD1 (5 bases). Germline V gene lookup returns CDR1 MNHEY and CDR2 SVGAGI. Trimming cost V 6 bases and J 2 bases, with 8 bases left between them. The CDR3 spans 12 residues. This CDR3 is CASRAGTYEQYV. CDR3 coding DNA: TGTGCCAGCAGGGCAGGGACCTACGAGCAGTACGTC.

The chain recombines TRBV18 with TRBJ2-7; 9 bases agree with TRBD1. In germline, CDR1 is KGHSH, CDR2 LQKENI. This CDR3 spans 15 amino acids. V trimming: 6 bases; J trimming: 4 bases; junction bases outside the gene matches: 10. The DNA for the CDR3 is TGTGCCAGCTCGCCCTACAGGGACAGGGCATACGAGCAGTACTTC. Translated, it gives CASSPYRDRAYEQYF.